The T cell receptor (beta chain) under discussion was sequenced for a study of T-cell memory formation after mild COVID-19. Study outcomes and limitations: Confirmation of SARS-CoV-2 specificity was lacking for second-wave clones peaking day 37.

As for this clonotype: What it recognizes is unknown.

Employing constant-segment primers, 5'RACE generated TCR alpha and TCR beta cDNA libraries bearing sample barcodes and UMIs. TCRdb used MiXCR to reprocess the 5' RACE reads, holding one entry per CDR3 protein. The table records about half a million distinct CDR3 sequences, about 20% of them present only once. The sample was PBMCs or a T cell subset sorted from them (not recorded which). The receptor was isolated from an adult woman who had mild COVID-19 (a few samples of this study predate the infection). Cell type and time point are not known.

CDR3 DNA: TGTGCCAGCAGCCAAGCCGAGGGGCGGTACTCCTACAATGAGCAGTTCTTC. Its protein is CASSQAEGRYSYNEQFF. The chain has TRBV3-1 and TRBJ2-1; D may match TRBD1 or TRBD2 (5 bases each). CDR1 is LGHDT and CDR2 is YNNKEL in the germline V gene (reference sequence). The CDR3 runs to 17 residues. Deletions cut 1 base from V and 0 bases from J, with 13 bases between.